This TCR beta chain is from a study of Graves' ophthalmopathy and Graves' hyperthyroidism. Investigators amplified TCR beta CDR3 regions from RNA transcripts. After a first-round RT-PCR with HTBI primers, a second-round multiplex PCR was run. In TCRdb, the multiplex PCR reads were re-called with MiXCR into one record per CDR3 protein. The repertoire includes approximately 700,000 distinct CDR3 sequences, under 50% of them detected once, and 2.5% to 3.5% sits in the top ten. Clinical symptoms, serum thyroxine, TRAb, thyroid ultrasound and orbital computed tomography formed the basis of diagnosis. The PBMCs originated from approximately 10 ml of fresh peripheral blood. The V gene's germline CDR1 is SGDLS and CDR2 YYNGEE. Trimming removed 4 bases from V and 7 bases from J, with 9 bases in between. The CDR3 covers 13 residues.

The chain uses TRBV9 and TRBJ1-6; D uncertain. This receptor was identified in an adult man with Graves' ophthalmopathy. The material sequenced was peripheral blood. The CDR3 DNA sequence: TGTGCCAGCAGCTACGGCGAGAATTCACCCCTCCACTTT. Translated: CASSYGENSPLHF.